This TCR beta chain originates from a study of siplizumab effects on memory and regulatory T cells. Study results and limitations: The authors could not assign a naive or memory phenotype to roughly 75-97% of proliferating CD4+ or CD8+ clones. Among sequences traceable to unstimulated CD4+ memory cells, alloreactive ones were significantly reduced by siplizumab.

Measured with immunoSEQ multiplex PCR; TCRdb has only the in-frame clones, and not every one. The sample records around 110,000 clones, around 94% being singletons. Comment on this clone: Its cognate antigen is unknown.

The CDR3 is 17 amino acids. Trimming cost V 4 bases and J 1 base; bases outside gene matches: 5. The germline CDR1 and CDR2 sequences are SGHRS and YFSETQ. The sequenced sample consisted of non-Treg CD4+ T cells sorted from blood. The sequence was collected from a human donor in good health. The chain joins TRBV5-1 to TRBJ2-1, with 13 bases identical to TRBD2. DNA of the CDR3: TGCGCCAGCAGCCCCCTGGGACTAGCGGGATCCTACAATGAGCAGTTCTTC. Residues: CASSPLGLAGSYNEQFF. Full variable domain (rest looked up from reference TRBV5-1 and TRBJ2-1): KAGVTQTPRYLIKTRGQQVTLSCSPISGHRSVSWYQQTPGQGLQFLFEYFSETQRNKGNFPGRFSGRQFSNSRSEMNVSTLELGDSALYLCASSPLGLAGSYNEQFFGPGTRLTVL.